Listed below are T cell receptor beta chains from one sample, sequenced in a study of cytotoxic CD8 clonotypes in ibrutinib-treated CLL. Clones were sequenced by immunoSEQ multiplex PCR, and TCRdb holds only the in-frame ones, with some missing. The repertoire holds nearly 15,000 clones, with about 60% as singletons. Specimen: PBMCs, collected before ibrutinib treatment. These TCRs come from a human donor with chronic lymphocytic leukemia. CDR3s include the opening cysteine and the closing phenylalanine or tryptophan. Size is stated for part of the rows, as once, few or many counts, or as a class when the clone is expanded.

j_gene: TRBJ2-3
v_gene: TRBV6-6
abundance: -
CDR3aa: CASSYSTGPGTDTQYF

j_gene: TRBJ2-5
v_gene: TRBV4-1
abundance: once
CDR3aa: CASSQDRLAGETQYF

j_gene: TRBJ2-7
v_gene: TRBV29-1
abundance: -
CDR3aa: CSVVLRDMGEQYF

j_gene: TRBJ1-6
v_gene: TRBV5-1
abundance: -
CDR3aa: CASSLALQGGSPLHF

j_gene: TRBJ2-3
v_gene: TRBV2
abundance: medium-sized
CDR3aa: CASSPERGIDTQYF

j_gene: TRBJ1-5
v_gene: TRBV6-1
abundance: few
CDR3aa: CASSWGGFNQPQHF

j_gene: TRBJ1-2
v_gene: TRBV29-1
abundance: -
CDR3aa: CSVPHGTGVSGAF

j_gene: TRBJ2-7
v_gene: TRBV30
abundance: -
CDR3aa: CAWSLNSYEQYF

j_gene: TRBJ2-1
v_gene: TRBV7-2
abundance: -
CDR3aa: CASSLAEGTEQFF

j_gene: TRBJ2-4
v_gene: TRBV18
abundance: -
CDR3aa: CASSPGQTGGLAKNIQYF

j_gene: TRBJ2-1
v_gene: TRBV9
abundance: -
CDR3aa: CASSIGQGAYNEQFF

j_gene: TRBJ2-1
v_gene: TRBV19
abundance: once
CDR3aa: CASSRQGWSYNEQFF

j_gene: TRBJ2-1
v_gene: TRBV7-6
abundance: -
CDR3aa: CASADSLAAHNEQFF

j_gene: TRBJ1-1
v_gene: TRBV6-4
abundance: few
CDR3aa: CASSGGSTVEAFF

j_gene: TRBJ2-5
v_gene: TRBV27
abundance: -
CDR3aa: CASRGTEARGTQYF

j_gene: TRBJ2-7
v_gene: TRBV11-2
abundance: once
CDR3aa: CASSPSAGGYEQYF

j_gene: TRBJ2-1
v_gene: TRBV5-1
abundance: -
CDR3aa: CASSLARLVDHYNEQFF

j_gene: TRBJ2-7
v_gene: TRBV19
abundance: -
CDR3aa: CASSISPTYEQYF

j_gene: TRBJ2-7
v_gene: TRBV7-8
abundance: -
CDR3aa: CASTLGRGYEQYF

j_gene: TRBJ1-2
v_gene: TRBV28
abundance: -
CDR3aa: CASSDGTGGYYGYTF

j_gene: TRBJ2-5
v_gene: TRBV14
abundance: -
CDR3aa: CASSRGLAEKETQYF

j_gene: TRBJ1-1
v_gene: TRBV5-6
abundance: -
CDR3aa: CASSPLMTEVPAEAFF

j_gene: TRBJ1-2
v_gene: TRBV20-1
abundance: -
CDR3aa: CSSTGNYGYTF

j_gene: TRBJ2-7
v_gene: TRBV7-8
abundance: -
CDR3aa: CASSLDQLAYEQYF

j_gene: TRBJ2-2
v_gene: TRBV7-9
abundance: few
CDR3aa: CASSLVSGANTGELFF

j_gene: TRBJ2-7
v_gene: TRBV27
abundance: -
CDR3aa: CASGTGRYEQYF

j_gene: TRBJ1-2
v_gene: TRBV18
abundance: few
CDR3aa: CASSPLTSGPLGGYTF

j_gene: TRBJ2-1
v_gene: TRBV4-1
abundance: -
CDR3aa: CASSQAPGGRNEQFF

j_gene: TRBJ1-3
v_gene: TRBV29-1
abundance: -
CDR3aa: CSVGDRTVGRGNTIYF

j_gene: TRBJ1-6
v_gene: TRBV15
abundance: -
CDR3aa: CATRRDRAGSPLHF

j_gene: TRBJ2-2
v_gene: TRBV7-7
abundance: -
CDR3aa: CASSPSTNRANGELFF

j_gene: TRBJ1-2
v_gene: TRBV2
abundance: medium-sized
CDR3aa: CASRLAEDYGYTF

j_gene: TRBJ1-2
v_gene: TRBV9
abundance: -
CDR3aa: CASSALRGRGYGYTF

j_gene: TRBJ2-6
v_gene: TRBV6-5
abundance: -
CDR3aa: CASSSHASGANVLTF

j_gene: TRBJ1-4
v_gene: TRBV28
abundance: -
CDR3aa: CASSSLHGAVRREKLFF

j_gene: TRBJ2-5
v_gene: TRBV29-1
abundance: -
CDR3aa: CSVFVGLQETQYF

j_gene: TRBJ2-7
v_gene: TRBV9
abundance: -
CDR3aa: CASSVDPVAYEQYF

j_gene: TRBJ2-5
v_gene: TRBV5-6
abundance: -
CDR3aa: CASSLEETQYF

j_gene: TRBJ2-2
v_gene: TRBV7-8
abundance: -
CDR3aa: CASSLGFTGELFF

j_gene: TRBJ2-1
v_gene: TRBV28
abundance: few
CDR3aa: CASSPTSGGRNEQFF

j_gene: TRBJ1-2
v_gene: TRBV6-1
abundance: -
CDR3aa: CASSYTGDRGYTF

j_gene: TRBJ2-5
v_gene: TRBV5-1
abundance: -
CDR3aa: CASSLPTAIGETQYF

j_gene: TRBJ1-2
v_gene: TRBV29-1
abundance: -
CDR3aa: CSVEWGYYGYTF

j_gene: TRBJ2-1
v_gene: TRBV6-1
abundance: -
CDR3aa: CASTLEKRAGNEQFF

j_gene: TRBJ2-7
v_gene: TRBV19
abundance: -
CDR3aa: CASKSRAVGYEQYF

j_gene: TRBJ1-2
v_gene: TRBV5-4
abundance: large
CDR3aa: CASRYTGTGGYGYTF

j_gene: TRBJ2-4
v_gene: TRBV7-8
abundance: -
CDR3aa: CASEEGSRAKNIQYF

j_gene: TRBJ2-7
v_gene: TRBV19
abundance: -
CDR3aa: CASSTVAGGYEQYF

j_gene: TRBJ2-5
v_gene: TRBV28
abundance: once
CDR3aa: CASSSSGTGNQETQYF

j_gene: TRBJ2-2
v_gene: TRBV5-1
abundance: -
CDR3aa: CASSPDPWAGELFF

j_gene: TRBJ2-2
v_gene: TRBV10-3
abundance: -
CDR3aa: CAISGQGANTGELFF